The sequence of this TCR beta chain was determined in a study of blood T cell repertoires in COVID-19. Study details: T cells, B-cell-depleted T cells, or PBMCs provided the cDNA or gDNA that served as material.

Cohort assignment relied on participant-reported clinical history. Some clones are missing from TCRdb's copy, which holds only in-frame ones; the method was immunoSEQ multiplex PCR. The sample contains roughly 520,000 clones, approximately 87% of which appear only once. This CDR3 has 13 amino acids. The germline gives CDR1 SGDLS, CDR2 YYNGEE. The V and J ends lost 4 bases and 4 bases respectively, with 8 bases between them. This chain joins TRBV9 and TRBJ2-2; TRBD2 might be the D (5 bases). The source material was PBMCs or T cells enriched from blood (not recorded which). The sequence came from a woman between 35 and 50 years old who had recovered from COVID-19. CDR3 sequence (DNA): TGTGCCAGCAGCCCCGGGGTCACCGGGGAGCTGTTTTTT. Translation: CASSPGVTGELFF.